A selection of T cell receptor beta chains follows, all from one sample in a study of CD8+ T cells in alopecia areata. The repertoire was sequenced with immunoSEQ multiplex PCR; TCRdb's copy has only in-frame clones and lacks some. The table shows around 290,000 clones, with over 45% occurring only once. Sequencing used CD4+ T cells sorted from blood, obtained at week 24, from a patient treated with tofacitinib. The receptor set was obtained from a human donor with alopecia areata. Both conserved end residues are part of each CDR3. The D gene is left open where the match is weak. Clone size is stated in some rows and not others, as once, few, many or a class when expanded.

>TRBJ1-5|TRBV30|.|TRBD1
CAWSVRGQGLRVDQPQHF
TGTGCCTGGAGTGTACGGGGACAGGGGCTGAGAGTGGATCAGCCCCAGCATTTT
>TRBJ1-1|TRBV5-5|.|.
CASSFEGGNTEAFF
TGTGCCAGCAGCTTCGAGGGTGGGAACACTGAAGCTTTCTTT
>TRBJ2-5|TRBV29-1|few|.
CSVVWVYQETQYF
TGCAGCGTTGTATGGGTCTACCAAGAGACCCAGTACTTC
>TRBJ1-2|TRBV15|few|TRBD1
CATSRDRGRVGYTF
TGTGCCACCAGTAGGGACAGGGGGCGTGTTGGCTACACCTTC
>TRBJ2-5|TRBV5-1|.|TRBD2
CASSLVGAGGPETQYF
TGCGCCAGCAGCTTGGTCGGAGCGGGGGGGCCGGAGACCCAGTACTTC
>TRBJ1-1|TRBV4-2|.|.
CASSQPTTGNTEAFF
TGTGCCAGCAGCCAACCGACCACAGGGAACACTGAAGCTTTCTTT
>TRBJ2-7|TRBV5-5|.|.
CASSSGMEEQYF
TGTGCCAGCAGCTCAGGTATGGAAGAGCAGTACTTC
>TRBJ2-3|TRBV2|few|.
CASVESLSVGTQYF
TGTGCCAGCGTAGAGAGCCTTTCGGTCGGTACGCAGTATTTT
>TRBJ1-6|TRBV9|.|.
CASSANSDSPLHF
TGTGCCAGCAGCGCCAACAGCGATTCACCCCTCCACTTT
>TRBJ2-7|TRBV25-1|.|.
CASSEYLAARYEQYF
TGTGCCAGCAGTGAATATTTAGCGGCTAGATACGAGCAGTACTTC
>TRBJ2-2|TRBV29-1|.|.
CSVEGVTGELFF
TGCAGCGTTGAGGGGGTTACCGGGGAGCTGTTTTTT
>TRBJ2-5|TRBV30|.|.
CAWRRRNNEETQYF
TGTGCCTGGAGACGGCGGAATAACGAAGAGACCCAGTACTTC
>TRBJ2-7|TRBV5-1|.|.
CASSLIAGTYEQYF
TGCGCCAGCAGCTTGATCGCGGGGACCTACGAGCAGTACTTC
>TRBJ1-5|TRBV30|.|.
CAWAFNSNQPQHF
TGTGCCTGGGCCTTCAATAGCAATCAGCCCCAGCATTTT
>TRBJ1-2|TRBV30|.|.
CAWSFSQTSYGYTF
TGTGCCTGGAGTTTCTCGCAGACTTCTTATGGCTACACCTTC
>TRBJ2-5|TRBV11-2|.|TRBD1
CASALPGTGIQETQYF
TGTGCCAGCGCCCTCCCCGGGACAGGGATACAAGAGACCCAGTACTTC
>TRBJ1-3|TRBV29-1|few|.
CSARGLGHTIYF
TGCAGCGCCAGGGGTCTGGGGCACACCATATATTTT
>TRBJ2-1|TRBV29-1|few|.
CSVDLYNEQFF
TGCAGCGTTGACCTCTACAATGAGCAGTTCTTC
>TRBJ2-5|TRBV5-4|.|.
CASSFNGQRPETQYF
TGTGCCAGCAGCTTTAATGGACAGCGTCCAGAGACCCAGTACTTC
>TRBJ2-1|TRBV9|.|.
CASSVGQLSVDEQFF
TGTGCCAGCAGCGTAGGACAGCTGAGCGTCGATGAGCAGTTCTTC
>TRBJ1-6|TRBV18|.|.
CASSANDYNSPLHF
TGTGCCAGCTCAGCGAACGACTATAATTCACCCCTCCACTTT
>TRBJ2-2|TRBV10-3|few|.
CAITTDRNTGELFF
TGTGCCATCACCACGGACAGGAACACCGGGGAGCTGTTTTTT
>TRBJ2-2|TRBV30|.|.
CAWSEAGELFF
TGTGCCTGGAGTGAGGCCGGGGAGCTGTTTTTT
>TRBJ2-7|TRBV7-2|.|.
CASSNPSISEQYF
TGTGCCAGCAGCAACCCTTCCATTAGCGAGCAGTACTTC
>TRBJ2-5|TRBV2|few|.
CATSDPRGPYQETQYF
TGTGCCACCAGTGACCCGCGGGGGCCCTACCAAGAGACCCAGTACTTC
>TRBJ2-7|TRBV7-9|.|.
CASRNGPTYEQYF
TGTGCCAGCAGGAACGGGCCGACCTACGAGCAGTACTTC
>TRBJ1-1|TRBV5-1|.|.
CASSIGQSYTEAFF
TGCGCCAGCAGCATAGGACAGTCTTATACTGAAGCTTTCTTT
>TRBJ1-3|TRBV9|.|.
CASSATGFSGNTIYF
TGTGCCAGCAGCGCCACAGGGTTCTCTGGAAACACCATATATTTT
>TRBJ2-3|TRBV27|.|.
CASSPIGVGTDTQYF
TGTGCCAGCAGTCCTATAGGAGTGGGCACAGATACGCAGTATTTT
>TRBJ1-2|TRBV2|.|.
CASSESQAANYGYTF
TGTGCCAGCAGTGAGTCCCAGGCTGCTAACTATGGCTACACCTTC
>TRBJ1-3|TRBV5-1|.|.
CASSLEAGRSGNTIYF
TGCGCCAGCAGCTTGGAGGCAGGGCGCTCTGGAAACACCATATATTTT
>TRBJ1-6|TRBV5-1|.|.
CASSPRDRPNSPLHF
TGCGCCAGCAGCCCCCGGGACCGACCAAATTCACCCCTCCACTTT
>TRBJ1-1|TRBV28|.|TRBD1
CASSSGQGMNTEAFF
TGTGCCAGCAGTTCCGGACAGGGTATGAACACTGAAGCTTTCTTT